The 22 T cell receptor beta chains below were found in one sample sequenced in a study of blood T cell repertoires in COVID-19. Generated by immunoSEQ multiplex PCR, the TCRdb table keeps only in-frame clones and is missing some. The data show around 71,000 clones, with about 89% seen just once and approximately 1.9% held by the top ten. Sequenced: peripheral blood. The source of these receptors is an older woman with acute or convalescent COVID-19.

The V and J genes are TRBV7-2 and TRBJ1-2; D is unresolved. Germline assignment: CDR1 SGHTA and CDR2 FQGNSA. This CDR3 is 13 amino acids long. The V and J ends lost 5 bases and 2 bases respectively, with 9 bases between them. CDR3 amino acids: CASSPYSNYGYTF. DNA for the CDR3: TGTGCCAGCAGCCCCTACAGCAACTATGGCTACACCTTC.

This clone has just a few counts. The V and J genes are TRBV11-2 and TRBJ2-7; 7 bases map to TRBD1. The germline V gene has CDR1 SGHAT and CDR2 FQNNGV. The CDR3 loop spans 15 amino acids. V was clipped by 5 bases and J by 6 bases; unmatched bases: 13. The CDR3 here is CASSVRRTGLGEQYF. The CDR3, as DNA: TGTGCCAGCAGCGTACGACGGACAGGTCTAGGCGAGCAGTACTTC.

V usage is TRBV7-6 and J usage is TRBJ2-7; 13 bases are shared with TRBD2. The junction had 4 bases not matched to a gene; V was cut back by 5 bases and J by 3 bases. Germline CDR1 and CDR2: SGHVS and FNYEAQ. The CDR3 is 15 amino acids. CDR3 bases: TGTGCCAGCAGCCTAGGACTAGCGGGAGTCTACGAGCAGTACTTC. Residues: CASSLGLAGVYEQYF.

This CDR3 reads CASSGDRVHEQYF. The CDR3 bases are TGTGCCAGCAGTGGGGACAGGGTCCACGAGCAGTACTTC. This chain links TRBV6-6 with TRBJ2-7, with 9 bases lining up with TRBD1. Trimming cost V 5 bases and J 5 bases; bases outside gene matches: 4. Germline CDR1 and CDR2: MNHNY and SVGAGI (reference sequence). This CDR3 region has 13 residues.

This chain's CDR3 is CASSYGTSGMTQYF. The CDR3 DNA reads as TGTGCCAGCAGTTACGGGACTAGCGGGATGACGCAGTATTTT. This chain links TRBV7-2 with TRBJ2-3, with 13 bases that match TRBD2. Germline CDR1 and CDR2: SGHTA and FQGNSA. The CDR3 sequence is 14 residues long. The junction had 6 bases not matched to a gene; V was cut back by 6 bases and J by 9 bases.

V gene TRBV11-2 combines with J gene TRBJ1-2; D ambiguous. Germline CDR1 SGHAT, CDR2 FQNNGV. Trimming took 1 base from V and 2 from J, leaving 8 bases between them. The length of the CDR3 is 14 residues. CDR3 bases: TGTGCCAGCAGCTTAGGTAGGAGGAACTATGGCTACACCTTC. This encodes CASSLGRRNYGYTF.

As DNA, the CDR3 is TGTGCCAGCAGTGCACACCCCATTAATCAGCAGCCCCAGCATTTT. Translated, it gives CASSAHPINQQPQHF. The V and J genes are TRBV6-2 or TRBV6-3 and TRBJ1-5; D not certain. Germline loops: CDR1 MNHEY, CDR2 SVGEGT. The V and J ends lost 5 bases and 7 bases respectively, with 18 bases between them. The CDR3 is 15 residues long.

V usage is TRBV4-3 and J usage is TRBJ2-7; 10 positions agree with TRBD2. CDR1 is LGHNA and CDR2 is YSLEER in the germline V gene. The CDR3 consists of 16 residues. V dropped 0 bases and J dropped 2; count of bases not matched to a gene: 4. DNA of the CDR3: TGCGCCAGCAGCCAAGATGTAGCGGGGGGAACCTACGAGCAGTACTTC. This encodes CASSQDVAGGTYEQYF.

The V and J genes are TRBV2 and TRBJ1-2, with a tentative D call TRBD1 (5 bases). The CDR3 extends over 13 amino acids. The V gene lost 1 base and the J gene lost 4 bases, with 7 bases spanning the gap. Germline lookup yields CDR1 SNHLY and CDR2 FYNNEI. The CDR3 DNA sequence: TGTGCCAGCAGTGAAGGGCAGGGCTATGGCTACACCTTC. Translating gives CASSEGQGYGYTF.

The chain employs TRBV9 and TRBJ2-2; D not certain. In germline, CDR1 is SGDLS, CDR2 YYNGEE. Trimming took off 3 bases at V and 5 bases at J, with 8 bases between the two ends. This CDR3 has 13 residues. CDR3 bases: TGTGCCAGCAGCGCCCGTCCTACCGGGGAGCTGTTTTTT. This sequence encodes CASSARPTGELFF.

This chain links TRBV4-1 with TRBJ2-1, with a possible D match to TRBD2 (6 bases). The germline V and J ends were trimmed by 2 bases and 10 bases, with 21 bases remaining between them. CDR1 MGHRA and CDR2 YSYEKL come from the germline V gene. The CDR3 has 16 residues. Here the CDR3 DNA reads TGCGCCAGCAGCCAATTTACCGGGAGTTCGGTGTACGAGCAGTTCTTC. Protein: CASSQFTGSSVYEQFF.

V is TRBV12-3 or TRBV12-4 and J is TRBJ1-1; 8 nucleotides align to TRBD1. This CDR3 is built from 13 residues. With V trimmed by 4 bases and J by 5 bases, 3 bases remained unmatched. In nucleotides, the CDR3 is TGTGCCAGCAGTTGGACAGGGAAAACTGAAGCTTTCTTT. Its protein is CASSWTGKTEAFF.

This clone was seen a few times. The CDR3 protein is CASSLGQIYEQYF. CDR3 nucleotide sequence: TGTGCCAGCAGTTTGGGACAGATCTACGAGCAGTACTTC. The chain employs TRBV12-3 or TRBV12-4 and TRBJ2-7, with 7 nucleotides matching TRBD1. After removal of 3 bases from V and 3 bases from J, the junction contained 2 bases not matched to a gene. This CDR3 spans 13 amino acids.

The CDR3 DNA reads TGTGCCAGCAGCGCCCGGGACAGGGGGCAAGTGAACACTGAAGCTTTCTTT. It codes for CASSARDRGQVNTEAFF. This chain links TRBV13 with TRBJ1-1, with TRBD1 matching over 12 bases. Per the germline V gene, CDR1 is PRHDT and CDR2 is FYEKMQ (reference sequence). The V and J ends lost 5 bases and 0 bases, in that order; junction bases with no gene match: 7. The CDR3 consists of 17 residues.

This chain connects TRBV9 to TRBJ1-4; 8 bases map to TRBD1. After removal of 4 bases from V and 7 bases from J, the junction contained 6 bases not matched to a gene. Per the germline V gene, CDR1 is SGDLS and CDR2 is YYNGEE. The CDR3 consists of 14 residues. CDR3 protein: CASSPRQGSEKLFF. For the CDR3, the DNA is TGTGCCAGCAGCCCAAGACAGGGGTCTGAAAAACTGTTTTTT.

CDR3: CASSLGPDSSYEQYF. The CDR3, as DNA: TGTGCCAGCAGCTTAGGGCCGGACAGTTCCTACGAGCAGTACTTC. The chain recombines TRBV7-2 with TRBJ2-7; tentative D call: TRBD1 (6 bases). This CDR3 contains 15 residues. Per the germline V gene, CDR1 is SGHTA and CDR2 is FQGNSA. V was pared by 1 base and J by 1 base, with 11 bases between.

This clone has just a few counts. Here the CDR3 reads CAISETGNGYTF. The CDR3 coding sequence is TGTGCCATCAGTGAAACAGGGAATGGCTACACCTTC. The rearrangement uses TRBV10-3 and TRBJ1-2; a possible D gene is TRBD1 (6 bases). CDR1 and CDR2 from the germline V gene are ENHRY and SYGVKD. The CDR3 extends over 12 amino acids. V gave up 3 bases and J gave up 6 bases, with 8 bases separating them.

V is TRBV7-9 and J is TRBJ1-2, with unresolved D. Germline V lookup: CDR1 SEHNR, CDR2 FQNEAQ (reference sequence). This CDR3 is built from 11 residues. V dropped 4 bases and J dropped 2 bases, with 2 bases sitting between them. The CDR3 DNA reads TGTGCCAGCAGCTCGAACTATGGCTACACCTTC. Its translation: CASSSNYGYTF.

A single count supports this clone. This sequence joins TRBV12-3 or TRBV12-4 and TRBJ2-7; possibly TRBD2 for D (5 bases). The CDR3 extends over 12 amino acids. V lost 3 bases and J 3 bases, leaving 6 bases between the germline ends. The CDR3 spells CASSFGNYEQYF. In nucleotides, the CDR3 is TGTGCCAGCAGTTTCGGGAACTACGAGCAGTACTTC.

The rearrangement uses TRBV6-2 or TRBV6-3 and TRBJ1-1; possibly TRBD1 for D (6 bases). The CDR3 consists of 15 residues. Deletions cut 2 bases from V and 5 bases from J, with 15 bases between. Per germline, CDR1 MNHEY and CDR2 SVGEGT. CDR3 nucleotides: TGTGCCAGCAGTTACCGAAGACAGGCCGAAACTGAAGCTTTCTTT. It codes for CASSYRRQAETEAFF.

V gene TRBV15 combines with J gene TRBJ2-3; D remains ambiguous. There are 15 residues in the CDR3. Trimming took 3 bases from V and 2 from J, leaving 12 bases between them. CDR1 is LNHNV and CDR2 is YYDKDF in the germline V gene (reference sequence). The CDR3 region is CATSSTLFSTDTQYF. CDR3 DNA: TGTGCCACCAGCAGTACTTTATTCTCCACAGATACGCAGTATTTT.

V usage is TRBV2 and J usage is TRBJ2-1; TRBD2 is a possible D gene (6 bases). This CDR3 has 15 residues. V was shortened by 3 bases and J by 3 bases, with 12 bases between the two germline ends. Germline-derived CDR1 and CDR2 are SNHLY and FYNNEI. The CDR3 region is CASSEGGAYYNEQFF. The CDR3 coding sequence is TGTGCCAGCAGTGAGGGGGGAGCCTACTACAATGAGCAGTTCTTC. Variable domain in full (rest from reference TRBV2 and TRBJ2-1): EPEVTQTPSHQVTQMGQEVILRCVPISNHLYFYWYRQILGQKVEFLVSFYNNEISEKSEIFDDQFSVERPDGSNFTLKIRSTKLEDSAMYFCASSEGGAYYNEQFFGPGTRLTVL.